Below are 25 T cell receptor beta chains sequenced from a single sample in a study of CD8 T cells in ankylosing spondylitis. Via MiXCR, TCRdb re-called the 5' RACE reads, giving one row per CDR3 protein. The table has fewer than 250,000 distinct CDR3 sequences, approximately 10% seen once. The material sequenced was blood, either unsorted or a sorted T cell fraction (not recorded which). The receptors stem from a male donor with ankylosing spondylitis or in good health (not recorded which).

This clonotype was observed a few times. The rearrangement uses TRBV20-1 and TRBJ2-1, with 11 bases lining up with TRBD2. This CDR3 is 14 amino acids long. The germline CDR1 and CDR2 sequences are DFQATT and SNEGSKA (reference sequence). With V trimmed by 3 bases and J by 8 bases, 6 bases remained unmatched. For the CDR3, the DNA is TGCAGTGCTAGTTCACTAGCGGGAGCTCATGAGCAGTTCTTC. The encoded protein is CSASSLAGAHEQFF.

This clonotype was seen a handful of times. V gene TRBV15 combines with J gene TRBJ1-5; a weak D match, TRBD1 (5 bases). This CDR3 has 16 amino acids. Germline V CDR1 and CDR2: LNHNV, YYDKDF (reference sequence). V was cut by 3 bases and J by 5 bases, with 17 bases left in between. The CDR3 nucleotides are TGTGCCACCAGCAGCGACCCTCCACGGGGGGATCAGCCCCAGCATTTT. Its protein product is CATSSDPPRGDQPQHF.

This clonotype occurred many times. The chain recombines TRBV30 with TRBJ2-4; no definite D call. Germline loops: CDR1 GTSNPN, CDR2 SVGIG (reference sequence). V was pared by 7 bases and J by 0 bases, with 10 bases between. CDR3 size: 13 residues. This chain's CDR3 is CASVERAKNIQYF. CDR3 coding DNA: TGTGCCTCCGTCGAGAGAGCCAAAAACATTCAGTACTTC.

This clonotype was counted at least ten times. The chain uses TRBV20-1 and TRBJ2-7, with 8 bases fitting TRBD2. Germline loops: CDR1 DFQATT, CDR2 SNEGSKA (reference sequence). CDR3 length: 14 residues. Trimming cost V 3 bases and J 3 bases; bases outside gene matches: 7. In DNA, the CDR3 is TGCAGTGCTAGGTTAGCGGGAATTGACTACGAGCAGTACTTC. Protein: CSARLAGIDYEQYF.

This clonotype was detected many times. V and J are TRBV12-3 or TRBV12-4 and TRBJ1-3; D call uncertain. This CDR3 has 15 residues. Trimming removed 5 bases from V and 0 bases from J, with 11 bases in between. Written as DNA, the CDR3 is TGTGCCAGCAGTATGGACGAGGGCTCTGGAAACACCATATATTTT. Its translation: CASSMDEGSGNTIYF.

Only a few counts were recorded for this clonotype. The gene calls are TRBV20-1 and TRBJ2-7; TRBD2 agrees at 7 bases. The length of the CDR3 is 12 residues. J gave up 4 bases and V 6 bases, and 6 bases lay outside the gene matches. Germline V gene sequence: CDR1 DFQATT, CDR2 SNEGSKA (reference sequence). The CDR3: CSAAGPNYEQYF. DNA for the CDR3: TGCAGTGCAGCGGGACCTAATTACGAGCAGTACTTC.

This clonotype has ten or more counts. The chain carries TRBV7-2 and TRBJ1-6; D gene unclear. The CDR3 loop spans 14 amino acids. V shed 5 bases and J shed 10 bases, with 15 bases lying between them. Germline loops: CDR1 SGHTA, CDR2 FQGNSA. CDR3 protein: CASSVVGEASPLHF. DNA of the CDR3: TGTGCCAGCAGCGTAGTTGGTGAAGCGTCACCCCTCCACTTT.

The chain uses TRBV9 and TRBJ1-1, with D possibly matching TRBD1 (5 bases). Per the germline V gene, CDR1 is SGDLS and CDR2 is YYNGEE. With 4 bases removed from V and 1 base from J, the gap between germline ends came to 14 bases. The CDR3 has 15 residues. The CDR3 DNA sequence: TGTGCCAGCAGCCTAGCGGGGGTGCCGAACACTGAAGCTTTCTTT. It encodes CASSLAGVPNTEAFF.

This clonotype was counted only a few times. The rearrangement links TRBV7-9 to TRBJ1-6, with D unresolved. Germline-derived CDR1 and CDR2 are SEHNR and FQNEAQ (reference sequence). This CDR3 is built from 14 residues. V was shortened by 3 bases and J by 12 bases, with 15 bases between the two germline ends. This chain's CDR3 is CASSLSLSEEPLHF. As DNA, the CDR3 is TGTGCCAGCAGCTTGAGCCTGAGTGAGGAACCCCTCCACTTT.

J is TRBJ1-1 and V is TRBV5-1, with TRBD1 as a possible D gene (5 bases). The CDR3 sequence is 18 residues long. Trimming stripped 4 bases from V and 5 bases from J, with 27 bases between. Germline CDR1 and CDR2: SGHRS and YFSETQ. This CDR3 is CASSLSSGWGEVRTEAFF. CDR3 sequence (DNA): TGCGCCAGCAGCCTGTCGTCGGGGTGGGGGGAGGTGAGGACTGAAGCTTTCTTT. The full variable domain, with the rest looked up from reference TRBV5-1 and TRBJ1-1, is KAGVTQTPRYLIKTRGQQVTLSCSPISGHRSVSWYQQTPGQGLQFLFEYFSETQRNKGNFPGRFSGRQFSNSRSEMNVSTLELGDSALYLCASSLSSGWGEVRTEAFFGQGTRLTVV.

This chain joins TRBV16 and TRBJ1-5; D call uncertain. The CDR3 totals 15 residues. V was trimmed by 4 bases and J by 3 bases, leaving 13 bases between them. The germline CDR1 and CDR2 sequences are KGHSY and FQNENV. The CDR3 DNA sequence: TGTGCCAGCAGCCCCAGAGGAGGGAACAATCAGCCCCAGCATTTT. Protein sequence: CASSPRGGNNQPQHF. Looking up the rest from reference TRBV16 and TRBJ1-5 gives the full variable domain: GEEVAQTPKHLVRGEGQKAKLYCAPIKGHSYVFWYQQVLKNEFKFLISFQNENVFDETGMPKERFSAKCLPNSPCSLEIQATKLEDSAVYFCASSPRGGNNQPQHFGDGTRLSIL.

The chain links TRBV27 to TRBJ2-2; D assignment may be TRBD1 or TRBD2 (5 bases each). CDR1 is MNHEY and CDR2 is SMNVEV in the germline V gene (reference sequence). With 0 bases removed from V and 2 bases from J, the gap between germline ends came to 10 bases. The CDR3 loop spans 16 amino acids. The CDR3 DNA reads as TGTGCCAGCAGTTTATCCACGGGACCCAACACCGGGGAGCTGTTTTTT. Amino acid sequence: CASSLSTGPNTGELFF.

As regards this clonotype: Germline is not matched at one junction end, which may reflect a read error. The rearrangement uses TRBV30 and TRBJ1-2; 8 positions agree with TRBD1. There are 15 residues in the CDR3. Germline V gene sequence: CDR1 GTSNPN, CDR2 SVGIG (reference sequence). The CDR3 sequence is CAWIPDRALGYGCTF. The CDR3 nucleotides are TGTGCCTGGATCCCGGACAGGGCCCTTGGTTATGGCTGCACCTTC. Supplemented by reference TRBV30 and TRBJ1-2, the full variable domain reads SQTIHQWPATLVQPVGSPLSLECTVEGTSNPNLYWYRQAAGRGLQLLFYSVGIGQISSEVPQNLSASRPQDRQFILSSKKLLLSDSGFYLCAWIPDRALGYGCTFGSGTRLTVV.

Many counts were recorded for this clonotype. The rearrangement joins TRBV10-3 to TRBJ2-5, with 8 bases fitting TRBD1. Germline CDR1 and CDR2: ENHRY and SYGVKD. The CDR3 is 16 amino acids. Trimming removed 3 bases from V and 4 bases from J; junction bases left unmatched: 10. CDR3 DNA: TGTGCCATCAGTGACGGACAGGGAAACGGTGGAGAGACCCAGTACTTC. Translation: CAISDGQGNGGETQYF.

This clonotype was seen at least ten times. The rearrangement uses TRBV20-1 and TRBJ2-1, with 14 bases that match TRBD2. CDR3 length: 16 amino acids. The germline CDR1 and CDR2 sequences are DFQATT and SNEGSKA (reference sequence). After removal of 6 bases from V and 5 bases from J, the junction contained 9 bases not matched to a gene. Written as DNA, the CDR3 is TGCAGTGCCTGGCCGGGGACTAGCGGGAGTAACAATGAGCAGTTCTTC. It codes for CSAWPGTSGSNNEQFF.

In this sample, this clonotype turned up a few times. The V gene is TRBV20-1, the J gene TRBJ2-7; 10 bases line up with TRBD2. The CDR3 has 19 amino acids. CDR1 is DFQATT and CDR2 is SNEGSKA in the germline V gene (reference sequence). Losses at the gene ends were 3 bases for V and 2 bases for J; bases not matched to a gene: 19. CDR3 nucleotides: TGCAGTGCTAGTGATCGTCTAGCGGGGGTAACGTTAAATCCCTACGAGCAGTACTTC. It yields the protein CSASDRLAGVTLNPYEQYF.

Concerning this clonotype itself: A read error may produce the germline difference seen at one junction end. The CDR3: CANSVQGTGELFF. DNA of the CDR3: TGTGCCAATAGTGTTCAGGGCACCGGGGAGCTGTTTTTT. The chain recombines TRBV19 with TRBJ2-2, with D perhaps matching TRBD1 (5 bases). CDR1 and CDR2 (germline): LNHDA, SQIVND (reference sequence). The CDR3 has 13 residues.

The chain has TRBV10-1 and TRBJ1-1; 11 bases map to TRBD1. J was trimmed by 5 bases and V by 7 bases; bases with no gene match: 15. Germline assignment: CDR1 WNHNN and CDR2 SYGVQD (reference sequence). The CDR3 runs to 17 residues. CDR3 loop: CASTPGGDRGIVTEAFF. Written as DNA, the CDR3 is TGCGCCAGCACCCCGGGGGGGGACAGGGGGATCGTGACTGAAGCTTTCTTT.

In its sample, this clonotype was seen many times. J is TRBJ2-1 and V is TRBV21-1; the D call in the table, TRBD1, was not verified against the DNA. TRBV21-1 is tagged as a pseudogene. The CDR3 consists of 12 residues. CDR3 in DNA: TGTGCCAGCAAGGTCAGGGACAATGAGCAGTTCTTC. Its protein is CASKVRDNEQFF.

This clonotype was recorded at least ten times. The rearrangement links TRBV11-2 to TRBJ1-5; tentatively, D is TRBD1 (6 bases). V was trimmed by 1 base and J by 7 bases, leaving 8 bases between them. This CDR3 has 13 amino acids. Looked up from germline, CDR1 is SGHAT and CDR2 is FQNNGV. The CDR3 bases are TGTGCCAGCAGCTTAGCAGGGGTCCAGCCCCAGCATTTT. Translating it yields CASSLAGVQPQHF.

This clonotype has ten or more counts. The J gene is TRBJ2-3, the V gene TRBV12-3 or TRBV12-4; TRBD2 is a possible D gene (6 bases). Trimming took off 5 bases at V and 2 bases at J, with 11 bases between the two ends. CDR3 length equals 14 residues. Here the CDR3 reads CASSTGTHTDTQYF. DNA for the CDR3: TGTGCCAGCAGTACCGGGACTCACACAGATACGCAGTATTTT.

The sample holds many counts of this clonotype. Here the CDR3 reads CASSPATAASTEAFF. The DNA of the CDR3 is TGTGCCAGCAGCCCTGCGACGGCTGCCTCCACTGAAGCTTTCTTT. The chain carries TRBV3-1 and TRBJ1-1; D gene uncertain. The V and J ends lost 4 bases and 4 bases respectively, with 16 bases between them. Germline CDR1 is LGHDT and CDR2 is YNNKEL (reference sequence). This CDR3 is built from 15 residues.

This clonotype was seen a single time. The CDR3 sequence is CASSFSPGTYEQYF. The CDR3 DNA reads as TGTGCCAGCAGCTTTTCCCCAGGGACCTACGAGCAGTACTTC. J is TRBJ2-7 and V is TRBV5-4; TRBD1 might be the D (5 bases). The CDR3 totals 14 residues. Trimming pared 2 bases from V and 2 bases from J, leaving 11 bases between. From germline, CDR1 is SGHNT and CDR2 YYREEE (reference sequence).

The chain employs TRBV18 and TRBJ2-1, with D hard to call. Trimming took 3 bases from V and 9 from J, leaving 15 bases between them. The CDR3 spans 14 residues. Germline V gene lookup returns CDR1 KGHSH and CDR2 LQKENI. The CDR3 region has the DNA TGTGCCAGCTCACCGAGTGCCGCGCTGGGTGAGCAGTTCTTC. Encoded protein: CASSPSAALGEQFF.

The chain is built from TRBV7-9 and TRBJ2-7; D might be TRBD2 (6 bases). Between the trimmed V and J ends, which lost 3 bases and 3 bases, there was a span of 15 bases. There are 15 residues in the CDR3. Germline CDR1 SEHNR, CDR2 FQNEAQ (reference sequence). CDR3 sequence (DNA): TGTGCCAGCAGCTTGATACGGGGGAGCCTCTACGAGCAGTACTTC. It yields the protein CASSLIRGSLYEQYF.